The clone carrying this T cell receptor (beta chain) was observed a handful of times. The CDR3 is 15 residues long. Germline V gives CDR1 MNHNS, CDR2 SASEGT. Trimming cost V 4 bases and J 2 bases, with 14 bases left between them. Patients had received no treatment of any kind before thyroid surgery. With MiXCR, TCRdb called clones anew from the PCR reads. The sample has some 41,000 clones; roughly 14% are singletons. The data were obtained in a study of metastatic and nonmetastatic thyroid tumors. The chain recombines TRBV6-1 with TRBJ1-2; weak D call: TRBD1 (5 bases). The source is a female donor with papillary thyroid cancer or a benign thyroid nodule (not recorded which). Some clones in this sample may be carry-over from other donors' samples. Sequenced input: blood. CDR3 in DNA: TGTGCCAGCAGTGCAGGGACTGGGCTGAACTATGGCTACACCTTC. This translates into CASSAGTGLNYGYTF.